This entry lists 25 T cell receptor beta chains sequenced from one sample in a study of cytomegalovirus exposure and HLA in healthy donors. PCR employed 60 Vbeta and 13 Jbeta primers. The method was immunoSEQ multiplex PCR; TCRdb's version includes in-frame clones alone and lacks a portion of them. The sample contains some 180,000 clones, 75% of which appear only once. Sequenced material: PBMCs. The receptors were sampled from a male donor in good health and CMV-seronegative.

The chain uses TRBV27 and TRBJ2-7; possible D gene TRBD2, 6 bases. This CDR3 is built from 15 residues. Germline CDR1 MNHEY, CDR2 SMNVEV (reference sequence). V lost 2 bases and J lost 0, with 11 bases in between. For the CDR3, the DNA is TGTGCCAGCAGTTTAAGCGGGTATTACTCCTACGAGCAGTACTTC. Amino acids: CASSLSGYYSYEQYF.

V is TRBV19 and J is TRBJ1-5; 11 positions match TRBD1. Per germline, CDR1 LNHDA and CDR2 SQIVND (reference sequence). With 8 bases clipped from V and 1 base from J, the junction kept 4 bases outside the gene matches. This CDR3 region has 15 residues. The CDR3 protein is CASHGTGGSNQPQHF. The DNA for the CDR3 is TGTGCCAGTCACGGGACAGGGGGAAGCAATCAGCCCCAGCATTTT.

The rearrangement joins TRBV10-3 to TRBJ1-2; tentatively, D is TRBD1 (6 bases). The V end was cut by 5 bases, the J end by 2 bases, with 15 bases between. Germline-derived CDR1 and CDR2 are ENHRY and SYGVKD. This CDR3 spans 15 amino acids. This CDR3 is CAISNHTTGNYGYTF. As DNA, the CDR3 is TGTGCCATCAGTAACCACACTACAGGGAACTATGGCTACACCTTC.

V gene TRBV9 combines with J gene TRBJ1-1; 7 bases agree with TRBD1. CDR3 length: 15 amino acids. Looked up from germline, CDR1 is SGDLS and CDR2 is YYNGEE. V lost 2 bases and J lost 4; bases outside the gene matches: 8. The CDR3 nucleotides are TGTGCCAGCAGCGTTGGGGCAGGGGGTGGCACTGAAGCTTTCTTT. Its protein product is CASSVGAGGGTEAFF.

J is TRBJ2-3 and V is TRBV20-1; D is undetermined. The CDR3 is made up of 10 amino acids. V was cut by 3 bases and J by 10 bases, with 8 bases left in between. The germline V gene encodes CDR1 DFQATT and CDR2 SNEGSKA (reference sequence). The chain's CDR3 is CSASVRPQYF. CDR3 nucleotide sequence: TGCAGTGCTAGCGTGCGGCCGCAGTATTTT.

The chain recombines TRBV6-1 with TRBJ1-3, with D perhaps matching TRBD1 (5 bases). Between the trimmed V and J ends, which lost 2 bases and 4 bases, there was a span of 21 bases. This CDR3 comprises 18 residues. CDR1 is MNHNS, CDR2 SASEGT, per germline. The CDR3 DNA follows: TGTGCCAGCAGTGAACAAAGAAGGACACTGCTGCTAGGAAACACCATATATTTT. Translating it yields CASSEQRRTLLLGNTIYF.

This chain connects TRBV6-5 to TRBJ1-2; 11 positions match TRBD1. The CDR3 covers 13 residues. Trimming took 6 bases from V and 7 from J; bases not matched to a gene: 4. Germline values: CDR1 MNHEY, CDR2 SVGAGI. CDR3 in amino acids: CASRGQGAIGYTF. The CDR3 DNA reads TGTGCCAGCAGAGGACAGGGGGCCATTGGCTACACCTTC.

This rearrangement joins TRBV30 to TRBJ2-7; 9 bases map to TRBD1. Germline CDR1 GTSNPN, CDR2 SVGIG (reference sequence). Trimming removed 1 base from V and 3 bases from J; junction bases left unmatched: 4. CDR3 length equals 14 residues. CDR3 DNA: TGTGCCTGGAGTGCCGGGACAGGGTACTACGAGCAGTACTTC. This codes for CAWSAGTGYYEQYF. Full variable domain (remainder filled in from reference TRBV30 and TRBJ2-7): SQTIHQWPATLVQPVGSPLSLECTVEGTSNPNLYWYRQAAGRGLQLLFYSVGIGQISSEVPQNLSASRPQDRQFILSSKKLLLSDSGFYLCAWSAGTGYYEQYFGPGTRLTVT.

There are a few counts of this clone. The chain carries TRBV2 and TRBJ1-5; D may be TRBD1 (6 bases). There are 14 residues in the CDR3. Deletions cut 4 bases from V and 4 bases from J, with 11 bases between. Germline V lookup: CDR1 SNHLY, CDR2 FYNNEI. CDR3 residues: CASSAETGNQPQHF. In nucleotides, the CDR3 is TGTGCCAGCAGTGCCGAGACAGGAAATCAGCCCCAGCATTTT.

This chain uses TRBV10-3 with TRBJ1-2; TRBD1 matches 7 bases. The V segment lost 9 bases and the J segment 6 bases; nucleotides outside the gene matches: 10. The CDR3 contains 13 residues. Germline assignment: CDR1 ENHRY and CDR2 SYGVKD. The CDR3 protein is CAIHGQASNGYTF. Here the CDR3 DNA reads TGTGCCATTCACGGACAGGCCTCTAATGGCTACACCTTC.

The rearrangement joins TRBV4-1 to TRBJ1-6; the match to TRBD1 covers 9 bases. Per the germline V gene, CDR1 is MGHRA and CDR2 is YSYEKL. With V trimmed by 1 base and J by 13 bases, 8 bases remained unmatched. The CDR3 runs 15 residues. CDR3 DNA sequence: TGCGCCAGCAGCCAAGGTACAGGGGGCGCTGGGCCCCTCCACTTT. This sequence encodes CASSQGTGGAGPLHF.

The J gene is TRBJ1-5, the V gene TRBV6-5; tentative D call: TRBD1 (5 bases). This CDR3 is built from 14 residues. Trimming stripped 4 bases from V and 9 bases from J, with 16 bases between. Germline assignment: CDR1 MNHEY and CDR2 SVGAGI. The CDR3 reads CASSFDSSSPPQHF. In DNA, the CDR3 is TGTGCCAGCAGTTTCGACAGTTCCAGTCCGCCCCAGCATTTT.

The CDR3 DNA sequence: TGTGCCAGCAGCTTACAGGGGAATCAGCCCCAGCATTTT. Its translation is CASSLQGNQPQHF. V usage is TRBV5-6 and J usage is TRBJ1-5; 7 bases fit TRBD1. The junction had 0 bases not matched to a gene; V was cut back by 2 bases and J by 4 bases. CDR3 size: 13 residues. Per germline, CDR1 SGHDT and CDR2 YYEEEE.

This rearrangement joins TRBV28 to TRBJ1-5; D is possibly TRBD1 (5 bases). The V end was cut by 3 bases, the J end by 11 bases, with 20 bases between. The germline gives CDR1 MDHEN, CDR2 SYDVKM. CDR3 length equals 15 residues. The CDR3 here is CASSFSGKGSASQHF. The CDR3 nucleotides read TGTGCCAGCAGTTTCTCGGGTAAGGGGTCAGCGTCCCAGCATTTT.

The chain employs TRBV28 and TRBJ2-3; perhaps TRBD2 as D (6 bases). CDR3 length equals 17 residues. V lost 5 bases and J lost 0, with 18 bases in between. Germline V gives CDR1 MDHEN, CDR2 SYDVKM. This CDR3 is CASSRPREIPSTDTQYF. CDR3 DNA sequence: TGTGCCAGCAGTCGACCCCGGGAGATTCCTAGCACAGATACGCAGTATTTT. Full variable domain (outside the CDR3, taken from reference TRBV28 and TRBJ2-3): DVKVTQSSRYLVKRTGEKVFLECVQDMDHENMFWYRQDPGLGLRLIYFSYDVKMKEKGDIPEGYSVSREKKERFSLILESASTNQTSMYLCASSRPREIPSTDTQYFGPGTRLTVL.

The V and J genes are TRBV2 and TRBJ1-2, with D perhaps TRBD1 (5 bases). Trimming left V 1 base short and J 2 bases short, with 8 bases between. The CDR3 totals 14 residues. CDR1 SNHLY and CDR2 FYNNEI come from the germline V gene. In nucleotides, the CDR3 is TGTGCCAGCAGTGAAGGGGGGGGGAACTATGGCTACACCTTC. This codes for CASSEGGGNYGYTF.

The V and J genes are TRBV6-1 and TRBJ2-7, with 8 bases aligning to TRBD1. Germline-derived CDR1 and CDR2 are MNHNS and SASEGT. The CDR3 is 15 amino acids. Trimming took 4 bases from V and 2 from J; bases not matched to a gene: 7. CDR3 amino acids: CASSATGVATYEQYF. The CDR3 nucleotides are TGTGCCAGCAGTGCGACAGGGGTCGCTACCTACGAGCAGTACTTC.

V gene TRBV6-5 combines with J gene TRBJ1-2, with D possibly being TRBD1 (6 bases). The germline gives CDR1 MNHEY, CDR2 SVGAGI. The V end lost 0 bases, the J end lost 2 bases, and 13 bases lay between the germline ends. The CDR3 consists of 16 residues. The CDR3 DNA reads TGTGCCAGCAGTTACTCGGTAGTCGGACAGAACTATGGCTACACCTTC. Protein: CASSYSVVGQNYGYTF.

This chain uses TRBV7-9 with TRBJ2-7, with 7 bases lining up with TRBD2. CDR1 and CDR2 from the germline V gene are SEHNR and FQNEAQ (reference sequence). The V segment lost 6 bases and the J segment 4 bases; nucleotides outside the gene matches: 12. The CDR3 totals 15 residues. This CDR3 is CASSAFAGVGYEQYF. CDR3 nucleotide sequence: TGTGCCAGCAGTGCGTTTGCGGGAGTTGGTTACGAGCAGTACTTC.

This clone was seen more than once but under ten times. This chain uses TRBV4-1 with TRBJ1-5; TRBD1 is a possible D gene (6 bases). This CDR3 comprises 13 residues. Per the germline V gene, CDR1 is MGHRA and CDR2 is YSYEKL. V lost 2 bases to trimming and J lost 5 bases, with 7 bases between them. CDR3 region: CASSQQGYQPQHF. In DNA, the CDR3 is TGCGCCAGCAGCCAACAGGGGTATCAGCCCCAGCATTTT.

The chain joins TRBV6-1 to TRBJ1-5; D is possibly TRBD1 (6 bases). Trimming left V 4 bases short and J 5 bases short, with 9 bases between. The CDR3 runs to 13 residues. CDR1 and CDR2 (germline): MNHNS, SASEGT. This chain's CDR3 is CASSGKGDQPQHF. In nucleotides, the CDR3 is TGTGCCAGCAGTGGGAAGGGGGATCAGCCCCAGCATTTT.

This rearrangement joins TRBV19 to TRBJ2-2; the D is unclear. Germline V gives CDR1 LNHDA, CDR2 SQIVND (reference sequence). The CDR3 consists of 13 residues. V dropped 8 bases and J dropped 4 bases, with 11 bases sitting between them. The DNA for the CDR3 is TGTGCCAGTCCTGACACGTCCACCGGGGAGCTGTTTTTT. It is translated as CASPDTSTGELFF.

In this sample, this clone turned up once. The chain uses TRBV30 and TRBJ1-6; D not certain. CDR3 length equals 13 residues. Trimming took 2 bases from V and 7 from J, leaving 9 bases between them. Germline V gene data show CDR1 as GTSNPN and CDR2 as SVGIG (reference sequence). The CDR3 DNA reads TGTGCCTGGAGTTCCAGTAACAATTCACCCCTCCACTTT. This translates into CAWSSSNNSPLHF.

The rearrangement uses TRBV6-1 and TRBJ1-5; D is unresolved. There are 12 residues in the CDR3. V gave up 4 bases and J gave up 14 bases, with 15 bases separating them. Germline V lookup: CDR1 MNHNS, CDR2 SASEGT. Written as DNA, the CDR3 is TGTGCCAGCAGTGTGCCCGGGTACGGCAAGCATTTT. Translation: CASSVPGYGKHF.

The chain has TRBV10-1 and TRBJ2-3; D is undetermined. The CDR3 runs 12 residues. Germline CDR1 is WNHNN and CDR2 is SYGVQD (reference sequence). V was shortened by 4 bases and J by 0 bases, with 2 bases between the two germline ends. The CDR3 DNA reads as TGCGCCAGCAGTGCTAGCACAGATACGCAGTATTTT. This codes for CASSASTDTQYF.